The 8 T cell receptor beta chains listed next were all sequenced from one sample in a study of shared clonotypes between healthy human individuals. Sequencing used immunoSEQ multiplex PCR; TCRdb keeps in-frame clones, though not all of them. The table records 2 million to 3 million clones, 85% to 95% of them present only once. Sequences were obtained from naive CD4+ T cells sorted from blood. Subset given: CD45RA+ positively selected. All receptors derive from a man aged 18 to 29 in good health.

The V and J genes are TRBV19 and TRBJ2-1, with 8 bases matching TRBD2. This CDR3 comprises 13 residues. The germline V gene encodes CDR1 LNHDA and CDR2 SQIVND (reference sequence). V dropped 8 bases and J dropped 6; count of bases not matched to a gene: 6. For the CDR3, the DNA is TGTGCCAGTTCTAGCGGGCAACTCAATGAGCAGTTCTTC. This gives the protein CASSSGQLNEQFF.

This sequence joins TRBV5-1 and TRBJ1-2; tentatively, D is TRBD1 (6 bases). The CDR3 totals 14 residues. Trimming removed 0 bases at V and 8 bases at J, with 14 bases between. Germline lookup yields CDR1 SGHRS and CDR2 YFSETQ. The DNA of the CDR3 is TGCGCCAGCAGCTTGGACAGGGCGGTGGGAGGCTACACCTTC. Translation: CASSLDRAVGGYTF.

This clone appeared once. This rearrangement joins TRBV6-5 to TRBJ2-7; D unresolved. Trimming took 6 bases from V and 2 from J, leaving 8 bases between them. The germline gives CDR1 MNHEY, CDR2 SVGAGI. There are 12 residues in the CDR3. The CDR3 region has the DNA TGTGCCAGCAGAACCGCGGCCTACGAGCAGTACTTC. The encoded protein is CASRTAAYEQYF.

The chain uses TRBV27 and TRBJ2-1; 13 bases align to TRBD2. V trimming: 4 bases; J trimming: 9 bases; junction bases outside the gene matches: 12. Germline V gives CDR1 MNHEY, CDR2 SMNVEV (reference sequence). This CDR3 comprises 17 residues. CDR3 sequence (DNA): TGTGCCAGCAGTTCGTACACGGGACTAGCGGGAAATGCTGAGCAGTTCTTC. This translates into CASSSYTGLAGNAEQFF.

The chain is built from TRBV11-2 and TRBJ2-3; 7 bases fit TRBD2. Germline V gene sequence: CDR1 SGHAT, CDR2 FQNNGV. The CDR3 has 15 amino acids. Unmatched junction bases numbered 3, after V lost 0 bases and J lost 3 bases. CDR3 amino acids: CASSLEGGKTDTQYF. The CDR3 DNA follows: TGTGCCAGCAGCTTAGAGGGGGGGAAGACAGATACGCAGTATTTT.

The V gene is TRBV19, the J gene TRBJ2-7, with D possibly being TRBD1 or TRBD2 (5 bases each). V gave up 1 base and J gave up 0 bases, with 22 bases separating them. The germline V gene encodes CDR1 LNHDA and CDR2 SQIVND (reference sequence). The CDR3 sequence is 19 residues long. CDR3 DNA sequence: TGTGCCAGTAGTATAGTCTCCGTAATTGGGACGGGCCGCTCCTACGAGCAGTACTTC. Amino acids: CASSIVSVIGTGRSYEQYF.

This chain links TRBV5-4 with TRBJ2-5; TRBD2 might be the D (6 bases). The CDR3 is 15 residues long. V gave up 4 bases and J gave up 2 bases, with 15 bases separating them. Germline-derived CDR1 and CDR2 are SGHNT and YYREEE (reference sequence). The CDR3 loop reads CASSAPEAGQETQYF. Written as DNA, the CDR3 is TGTGCCAGCAGCGCCCCGGAGGCGGGGCAAGAGACCCAGTACTTC.

The J gene is TRBJ1-5, the V gene TRBV19; maybe TRBD1 (5 bases). The CDR3 extends over 14 amino acids. The V gene lost 3 bases and the J gene lost 3 bases, with 9 bases spanning the gap. Germline V gives CDR1 LNHDA, CDR2 SQIVND (reference sequence). CDR3 in amino acids: CASSMGHVNQPQHF. The CDR3 nucleotides read TGTGCCAGTAGTATGGGGCACGTCAATCAGCCCCAGCATTTT.